These T cell receptor beta chains were read from a single sample in a study of Graves' ophthalmopathy and Graves' hyperthyroidism. TCRdb called the multiplex PCR reads again in MiXCR, with one record for every CDR3 protein. The sample has approximately 500,000 distinct CDR3 sequences, roughly 14% seen once; the top ten hold about 10%. The specimen sequenced was blood. Receptors originate from a woman between 25 and 40 years old with Graves' ophthalmopathy. Both conserved end residues are part of each CDR3. Each record gives: CDR3 protein, CDR3 DNA, clone size, J gene, V gene, D gene. The D gene is left open where the match is weak. For some rows the clone size is stated as once, few or many, or as a class when expanded; others skip it.

CDR3: CASSTTYRSGANVLTF
DNA: TGCGCCAGCAGCACGACTTACCGCTCTGGGGCCAACGTCCTGACTTTC
size: many
J: TRBJ2-6
V: TRBV5-1
D: NA

CDR3: CASTGPTSAYEQYF
DNA: TGTGCCAGCACCGGCCCGACTAGCGCCTACGAGCAGTACTTC
size: many
J: TRBJ2-7
V: TRBV12-3/TRBV12-4
D: TRBD2

CDR3: CASSPRLGQGTGELFF
DNA: TGTGCCAGCTCACCACGATTGGGACAGGGCACCGGGGAGCTGTTTTTT
size: NA
J: TRBJ2-2
V: TRBV18
D: TRBD1

CDR3: CASSPGQGLFSPLHF
DNA: TGTGCCAGCAGTCCGGGACAGGGATTATTTTCACCCCTCCACTTT
size: NA
J: TRBJ1-6
V: TRBV6-1
D: TRBD1

CDR3: CASSSDYTAEAFF
DNA: TGCGCCAGCAGCTCCGACTACACCGCTGAAGCTTTCTTT
size: many
J: TRBJ1-1
V: TRBV5-1
D: NA

CDR3: CASRDSRPYEQYF
DNA: TGTGCCAGCAGGGATAGCAGACCCTACGAGCAGTACTTC
size: many
J: TRBJ2-7
V: TRBV6-2/TRBV6-3
D: NA

CDR3: CSVPGLGGSWETQYF
DNA: TGCAGCGTTCCAGGGCTGGGAGGCAGTTGGGAGACCCAGTACTTC
size: many
J: TRBJ2-5
V: TRBV29-1
D: NA

CDR3: CASSDRPENGPQHF
DNA: TGTGCCAGCAGTGATCGCCCGGAGAATGGGCCCCAGCATTTT
size: many
J: TRBJ1-5
V: TRBV6-1
D: NA

CDR3: CASSWGLAGQETQYF
DNA: TGTGCCAGCAGCTGGGGACTAGCGGGACAAGAGACCCAGTACTTC
size: many
J: TRBJ2-5
V: TRBV12-3/TRBV12-4
D: TRBD2

CDR3: CASSSFSGANVLTF
DNA: TGTGCCAGCAGCTCGTTCTCTGGGGCCAACGTCCTGACTTTC
size: few
J: TRBJ2-6
V: TRBV11-2
D: NA

CDR3: CASSPPRNTGELFF
DNA: TGTGCCAGCAGCCCCCCACGGAACACCGGGGAGCTGTTTTTT
size: many
J: TRBJ2-2
V: TRBV9
D: NA

CDR3: CAGRLAIQETQYF
DNA: TGTGCGGGGAGACTAGCCATACAAGAGACCCAGTACTTC
size: many
J: TRBJ2-5
V: TRBV6-7
D: TRBD2

CDR3: CASSFIDYGYTF
DNA: TGTGCCAGCAGTTTCATTGACTATGGCTACACCTTC
size: many
J: TRBJ1-2
V: TRBV12-3/TRBV12-4
D: NA

CDR3: CASIQDRGRFDGYTF
DNA: TGTGCCAGTATCCAAGACAGGGGAAGGTTTGATGGCTACACCTTC
size: many
J: TRBJ1-2
V: TRBV19
D: TRBD1

CDR3: CASTIDRGVHQPQHF
DNA: TGTGCCAGCACAATTGACAGGGGTGTCCATCAGCCCCAGCATTTT
size: many
J: TRBJ1-5
V: TRBV28
D: TRBD1

CDR3: CASSLDPSYEQYF
DNA: TGCGCCAGCAGCTTGGACCCCTCCTACGAGCAGTACTTC
size: few
J: TRBJ2-7
V: TRBV5-1
D: NA

CDR3: CAISENLLAQYF
DNA: TGTGCCATCAGTGAGAATTTACTGGCCCAGTACTTC
size: few
J: TRBJ2-5
V: TRBV10-3
D: NA

CDR3: CAWKQTNEQYF
DNA: TGTGCCTGGAAACAGACAAATGAGCAGTACTTC
size: NA
J: TRBJ2-7
V: TRBV30
D: NA

CDR3: CASGVGANVLTF
DNA: TGTGCCAGTGGCGTGGGGGCCAACGTCCTGACTTTC
size: many
J: TRBJ2-6
V: TRBV12-3/TRBV12-4
D: NA

CDR3: CASVQGGDGYTF
DNA: TGTGCCAGCGTCCAGGGTGGGGATGGCTACACCTTC
size: few
J: TRBJ1-2
V: TRBV6-8
D: NA

CDR3: CAILGGARIWTGELFF
DNA: TGTGCCATACTTGGAGGGGCAAGGATCTGGACCGGGGAGCTGTTTTTT
size: many
J: TRBJ2-2
V: TRBV10-3
D: NA

CDR3: CASSDSRDRGRGSYGYTF
DNA: TGTGCCAGCAGTGACTCCCGGGACAGGGGGCGCGGGAGCTATGGCTACACCTTC
size: few
J: TRBJ1-2
V: TRBV9
D: TRBD1

CDR3: CASSYWGRANSPLHF
DNA: TGTGCCAGCAGTTATTGGGGCAGGGCAAATTCACCCCTCCACTTT
size: many
J: TRBJ1-6
V: TRBV6-5
D: NA

CDR3: CASSAFGEQYF
DNA: TGTGCCAGCAGCGCGTTTGGAGAGCAGTACTTC
size: many
J: TRBJ2-7
V: TRBV6-1
D: NA

CDR3: CATSQLKGLNTEAFF
DNA: TGTGCCACCAGCCAACTCAAAGGCCTGAACACTGAAGCTTTCTTT
size: NA
J: TRBJ1-1
V: TRBV15
D: NA

CDR3: CASSRQGAGPNYGYTF
DNA: TGTGCCAGCAGTCGACAGGGGGCAGGCCCTAACTATGGCTACACCTTC
size: few
J: TRBJ1-2
V: TRBV12-3/TRBV12-4
D: TRBD1

CDR3: CSADRGVSEACF
DNA: TGCAGTGCAGACAGGGGGGTGTCTGAAGCTTGCTTT
size: NA
J: TRBJ1-1
V: TRBV20-1
D: TRBD1

CDR3: CASSYSTSGAYEQYF
DNA: TGTGCCAGCAGTTACTCGACTAGCGGTGCCTACGAGCAGTACTTC
size: many
J: TRBJ2-7
V: TRBV6-5
D: TRBD2

CDR3: CASSLGQGAGGNTIYF
DNA: TGTGCCAGCAGTTTGGGACAGGGGGCTGGAGGAAACACCATATATTTT
size: many
J: TRBJ1-3
V: TRBV12-3/TRBV12-4
D: TRBD1

CDR3: CASSTRGIKNTEAFF
DNA: TGTGCCAGCAGTACCCGGGGGATCAAAAACACTGAAGCTTTCTTT
size: many
J: TRBJ1-1
V: TRBV27
D: NA

CDR3: CASSLASSGLAKNIQYF
DNA: TGTGCCAGCAGTTTAGCTTCCTCGGGACTAGCCAAAAACATTCAGTACTTC
size: many
J: TRBJ2-4
V: TRBV28
D: NA

CDR3: CASKTAPNTGELFF
DNA: TGTGCCAGCAAGACAGCCCCGAACACCGGGGAGCTGTTTTTT
size: many
J: TRBJ2-2
V: TRBV6-1
D: NA

CDR3: CASSYLLELEPGELFF
DNA: TGTGCCAGCAGCTACCTGCTAGAATTGGAACCCGGGGAGCTGTTTTTT
size: NA
J: TRBJ2-2
V: TRBV12-3/TRBV12-4
D: NA

CDR3: CASSRSRGRNQETQYF
DNA: TGTGCCAGCAGTCGATCGCGGGGCCGGAACCAAGAGACCCAGTACTTC
size: many
J: TRBJ2-5
V: TRBV28
D: NA

CDR3: CSAREVGRGVETQYF
DNA: TGCAGTGCTAGAGAGGTCGGCCGGGGGGTAGAGACCCAGTACTTC
size: many
J: TRBJ2-5
V: TRBV20-1
D: TRBD2

CDR3: CSARGVNLDFEKLFF
DNA: TGCAGTGCTAGAGGTGTTAACCTTGACTTCGAAAAACTGTTTTTT
size: NA
J: TRBJ1-4
V: TRBV20-1
D: NA

CDR3: CASSDSRYGTQYF
DNA: TGCGCCAGCAGTGATTCCAGATACGGGACCCAGTACTTC
size: many
J: TRBJ2-5
V: TRBV10-1
D: NA

CDR3: CATSRTAAPYEQYF
DNA: TGTGCCACCAGTCGGACCGCCGCCCCGTACGAGCAGTACTTC
size: many
J: TRBJ2-7
V: TRBV24-1
D: NA

CDR3: CASSLSKGLPYGYTF
DNA: TGTGCCAGCAGTTTATCGAAGGGCCTTCCCTATGGCTACACCTTC
size: many
J: TRBJ1-2
V: TRBV27
D: NA

CDR3: CASREVGFSYEQYF
DNA: TGTGCCAGCAGGGAGGTAGGGTTCTCCTACGAGCAGTACTTC
size: many
J: TRBJ2-7
V: TRBV2
D: NA

CDR3: CSAPGQQTYEQYF
DNA: TGCAGTGCCCCGGGACAGCAAACCTACGAGCAGTACTTC
size: many
J: TRBJ2-7
V: TRBV20-1
D: TRBD1

CDR3: CSAIDRRGTNYGYTF
DNA: TGCAGTGCAATCGACCGACGGGGAACTAACTATGGCTACACCTTC
size: many
J: TRBJ1-2
V: TRBV20-1
D: NA

CDR3: CASSTAAGDLGEQYF
DNA: TGTGCCAGCAGTACGGCTGCAGGGGACCTAGGCGAGCAGTACTTC
size: few
J: TRBJ2-7
V: TRBV6-1
D: NA

CDR3: CASSDSTHTGELFF
DNA: TGCGCCAGCAGTGACAGTACGCACACCGGGGAGCTGTTTTTT
size: NA
J: TRBJ2-2
V: TRBV10-1
D: NA

CDR3: CASTMGTQETQYF
DNA: TGTGCCAGCACCATGGGGACTCAAGAGACCCAGTACTTC
size: many
J: TRBJ2-5
V: TRBV5-6
D: NA

CDR3: CSATSDRGLYEQYF
DNA: TGCAGTGCTACTTCGGACAGGGGGCTCTACGAGCAGTACTTC
size: few
J: TRBJ2-7
V: TRBV20-1
D: TRBD1

CDR3: CASSSYYEGTEAFF
DNA: TGCGCCAGCAGCAGTTATTATGAGGGCACTGAAGCTTTCTTT
size: many
J: TRBJ1-1
V: TRBV4-1
D: NA

CDR3: CASSGGQGGRNTEAFF
DNA: TGTGCCAGCAGTGGGGGACAGGGGGGGAGAAACACTGAAGCTTTCTTT
size: many
J: TRBJ1-1
V: TRBV12-3/TRBV12-4
D: TRBD1